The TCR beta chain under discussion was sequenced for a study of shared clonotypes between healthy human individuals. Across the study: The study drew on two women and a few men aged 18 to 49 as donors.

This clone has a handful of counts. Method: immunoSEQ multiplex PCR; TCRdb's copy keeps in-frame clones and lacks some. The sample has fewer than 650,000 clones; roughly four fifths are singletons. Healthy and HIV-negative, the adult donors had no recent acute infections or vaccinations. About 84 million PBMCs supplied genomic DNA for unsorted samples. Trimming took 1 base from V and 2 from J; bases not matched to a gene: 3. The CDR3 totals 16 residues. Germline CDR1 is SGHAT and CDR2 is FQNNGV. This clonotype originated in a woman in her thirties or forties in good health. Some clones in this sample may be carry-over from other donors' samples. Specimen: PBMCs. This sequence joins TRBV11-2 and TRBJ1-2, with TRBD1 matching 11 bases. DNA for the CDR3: TGTGCCAGCAGCTTAGCGGGACAGGGGGAGAACTATGGCTACACCTTC. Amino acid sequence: CASSLAGQGENYGYTF.